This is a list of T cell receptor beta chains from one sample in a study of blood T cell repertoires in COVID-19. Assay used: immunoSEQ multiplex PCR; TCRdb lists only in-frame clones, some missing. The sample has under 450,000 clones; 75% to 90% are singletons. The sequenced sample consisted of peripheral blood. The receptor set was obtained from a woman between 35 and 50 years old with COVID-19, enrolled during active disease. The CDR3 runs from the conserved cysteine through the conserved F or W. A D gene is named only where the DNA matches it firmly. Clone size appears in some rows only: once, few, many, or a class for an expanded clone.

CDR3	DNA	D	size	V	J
CASSFPNQGEVGYTF	TGTGCCAGCAGCTTCCCGAATCAGGGGGAGGTTGGCTACACCTTC	TRBD1	-	TRBV7-9	TRBJ1-2
CASSLGPSGGYEQFF	TGCGCCAGCAGCTTGGGGCCTAGCGGGGGATATGAGCAGTTCTTC	TRBD2	-	TRBV5-1	TRBJ2-1
CASSPRDGYGYTF	TGTGCCAGCAGCCCCAGGGATGGCTATGGCTACACCTTC	-	-	TRBV14	TRBJ1-2
CASSSPIRAAKNIQYF	TGTGCCAGCAGTTCCCCAATCAGGGCGGCCAAAAACATTCAGTACTTC	-	-	TRBV27	TRBJ2-4
CASSSGVYQRYNTGELFF	TGTGCCAGCAGTTCAGGGGTCTATCAGCGGTATAACACCGGGGAGCTGTTTTTT	-	-	TRBV6-2/TRBV6-3	TRBJ2-2
CASSDQGPSSGNTIYF	TGTGCCAGCAGCGACCAGGGGCCGAGCTCTGGAAACACCATATATTTT	-	once	TRBV9	TRBJ1-3
CASSFYPTGEKLFF	TGTGCCAGCAGCTTCTACCCAACGGGGGAAAAACTGTTTTTT	-	once	TRBV5-5	TRBJ1-4
CASSPLGQADNEQFF	TGTGCCAGCTCACCGTTGGGACAGGCTGACAATGAGCAGTTCTTC	TRBD1	-	TRBV18	TRBJ2-1
CASTAGGQAKNIQYF	TGTGCCAGCACCGCCGGGGGGCAGGCCAAAAACATTCAGTACTTC	-	-	TRBV3-1/TRBV3-2	TRBJ2-4
CASSPTGRSGYTF	TGTGCCAGCAGTCCGACAGGGAGGAGTGGCTACACCTTC	TRBD1	-	TRBV27	TRBJ1-2
CASSDHHRVVNSPLHF	TGTGCCAGCAGTGACCACCACAGGGTTGTGAATTCACCCCTCCACTTT	-	-	TRBV27	TRBJ1-6
CAITPGANYGYTF	TGTGCCATCACTCCGGGAGCTAACTATGGCTACACCTTC	-	-	TRBV10-3	TRBJ1-2
CAARGDSTNEKLFF	TGTGCCGCCCGGGGGGATTCAACTAATGAAAAACTGTTTTTT	-	-	TRBV10-3	TRBJ1-4
CASSFVSTGGNTIYF	TGTGCCAGCAGTTTTGTCAGTACAGGCGGAAACACCATATATTTT	-	-	TRBV28	TRBJ1-3
CASSLGTNNEQFF	TGTGCCAGCAGTTTGGGCACAAACAATGAGCAGTTCTTC	-	-	TRBV28	TRBJ2-1
CVSPTTTNTQYF	TGTGTCTCCCCGACCACTACGAATACGCAGTATTTT	-	-	TRBV28	TRBJ2-3
CASRAEYSYNSPLHF	TGTGCCAGCCGCGCGGAGTACTCCTATAATTCACCCCTCCACTTT	-	-	TRBV27	TRBJ1-6
CASSLNTYEQYF	TGTGCCAGCAGTTTAAATACCTACGAGCAGTACTTC	-	-	TRBV12-3/TRBV12-4	TRBJ2-7
CAISAWTSGNLGEQFF	TGTGCCATCAGCGCTTGGACTAGCGGGAACTTGGGTGAGCAGTTCTTC	TRBD2	-	TRBV10-3	TRBJ2-1
CASSVRTGALSNQPQHF	TGTGCCAGCAGTGTTCGGACAGGGGCATTGAGCAATCAGCCCCAGCATTTT	TRBD1	-	TRBV6-1	TRBJ1-5